One and the same sample provided the 20 T cell receptor beta chains below, sequenced in a study of T-cell reconstitution after alpha-beta-depleted transplantation in children (dated by TCRdb to the mid-2010s). The method behind the library was PCR. The reads were generated on an Illumina HiSeq 2500. To normalize quantification of the TCRbeta repertoire, the TCR libraries were built with molecular barcoding that relied on unique molecular identifiers. The public reads were run again by TCRdb, first through fastp at Q25 and then through MiXCR, and only productive beta chains were kept. Rows are unified per CDR3 protein, each entry keeping the most common DNA and genes. The sample data list about 360,000 distinct CDR3 sequences, and about an eighth of these were observed just once. Around 4.1% of the sample goes to the ten largest clones. The source was PBMCs, collected from the stem cell graft. The origin of the receptors is a human donor who donated a stem cell graft to a child with Fanconi anemia.

V and J are TRBV20-1 and TRBJ1-1; D gene unclear. Trimming took 0 bases from V and 1 from J, leaving 9 bases between them. The CDR3 runs to 14 residues. From germline, CDR1 is DFQATT and CDR2 SNEGSKA (reference sequence). CDR3 residues: CSARERVGNTEAFF. CDR3 DNA: TGCAGTGCTAGAGAGAGGGTGGGGAACACTGAAGCTTTCTTT.

This clonotype was seen many times. The rearrangement links TRBV3-1 to TRBJ2-3; a weak D match, TRBD2 (5 bases). The CDR3 has 13 amino acids. V lost 4 bases and J lost 7, with 12 bases in between. CDR1 and CDR2 (germline): LGHDT, YNNKEL (reference sequence). CDR3 in amino acids: CASSPPGGYTQYF. In nucleotides, the CDR3 is TGTGCCAGCAGCCCCCCCGGCGGGTATACGCAGTATTTT.

This clonotype was seen more than once but under ten times. The chain has TRBV5-1 and TRBJ1-1; TRBD1 aligns across 9 bases. Germline V CDR1 and CDR2: SGHRS, YFSETQ. The trim removed 0 bases at V and 10 bases at J, leaving 10 bases unmatched. The CDR3 has 15 residues. The CDR3 bases are TGCGCCAGCAGCTTGGAACCGACAGGGGGTCTCGGAGCTTTCTTT. It specifies CASSLEPTGGLGAFF.

This clonotype was counted at least ten times. This sequence joins TRBV20-1 and TRBJ1-4; TRBD1 might be the D (5 bases). Germline V gene lookup returns CDR1 DFQATT and CDR2 SNEGSKA (reference sequence). This CDR3 has 14 amino acids. V was trimmed by 0 bases and J by 1 base, leaving 6 bases between them. The CDR3 is CSAREGGTNEKLFF. The CDR3 nucleotides are TGCAGTGCTAGAGAGGGGGGAACTAATGAAAAACTGTTTTTT.

This clonotype was detected ten times or more. The V call is TRBV20-1, the J call TRBJ1-5; D possibly corresponds to TRBD1 (5 bases). The germline CDR1 and CDR2 sequences are DFQATT and SNEGSKA (reference sequence). The CDR3 contains 15 residues. V lost 3 bases and J 1 base, leaving 13 bases between the germline ends. The chain's CDR3 is CSASPTGLSNQPQHF. The CDR3 nucleotides read TGCAGTGCTAGCCCCACAGGTTTGAGCAATCAGCCCCAGCATTTT.

The rearrangement joins TRBV12-3 or TRBV12-4 to TRBJ1-5; D is unclear. V shed 5 bases and J shed 3 bases, with 14 bases lying between them. CDR3 length: 15 residues. This CDR3 reads CASSPRRAPNQPQHF. In DNA, the CDR3 is TGTGCCAGCAGTCCGCGGAGGGCACCCAATCAGCCCCAGCATTTT.

In this sample, this clonotype turned up many times. The chain joins TRBV12-3 or TRBV12-4 to TRBJ1-3, with D tentatively TRBD1 (5 bases). The length of the CDR3 is 13 residues. The V end lost 1 base, the J end lost 10 bases, and 11 bases lay between the germline ends. CDR3 sequence reads: CASSLERGTTIYF. CDR3 DNA: TGTGCCAGCAGTTTAGAAAGGGGAACTACCATATATTTT.

The chain couples TRBV7-2 to TRBJ2-2; 10 bases are a match to TRBD1. Germline CDR1 is SGHTA and CDR2 is FQGNSA. There are 17 residues in the CDR3. The V segment lost 5 bases and the J segment 4 bases; nucleotides outside the gene matches: 10. This CDR3 reads CASSRGIGDRGTGELFF. CDR3 nucleotide sequence: TGTGCCAGCAGCCGGGGAATCGGGGACAGGGGCACCGGGGAGCTGTTTTTT.

This clonotype was observed at least ten times. The chain joins TRBV30 to TRBJ2-5; perhaps TRBD2 as D (6 bases). Per germline, CDR1 GTSNPN and CDR2 SVGIG (reference sequence). This CDR3 spans 13 amino acids. Deletions cut 4 bases from V and 3 bases from J, with 12 bases between. The CDR3 spells CAWNYGGEETQYF. The CDR3, as DNA: TGTGCCTGGAACTACGGGGGAGAAGAGACCCAGTACTTC.

This clonotype was seen a few times. This chain uses TRBV5-1 with TRBJ2-1, with TRBD2 matching over 12 bases. Germline values: CDR1 SGHRS, CDR2 YFSETQ. The CDR3 is made up of 15 amino acids. The V and J ends lost 2 bases and 6 bases, in that order; junction bases with no gene match: 3. CDR3 sequence reads: CASSLLAGGLNEQFF. The CDR3 region has the DNA TGCGCCAGCAGCTTACTAGCGGGGGGCCTCAATGAGCAGTTCTTC. The whole variable domain, remainder taken from reference TRBV5-1 and TRBJ2-1, is KAGVTQTPRYLIKTRGQQVTLSCSPISGHRSVSWYQQTPGQGLQFLFEYFSETQRNKGNFPGRFSGRQFSNSRSEMNVSTLELGDSALYLCASSLLAGGLNEQFFGPGTRLTVL.

This clonotype showed up many times. CDR3 bases: TGCAGTGCTAGGAGACCTCAAAGGGACTATGGCTACACCTTC. This sequence encodes CSARRPQRDYGYTF. V and J are TRBV20-1 and TRBJ1-2; D not certain. The V gene's germline CDR1 is DFQATT and CDR2 SNEGSKA (reference sequence). V lost 3 bases to trimming and J lost 3 bases, with 14 bases between them. This CDR3 is built from 14 residues.

The gene calls are TRBV5-5 and TRBJ2-7; unclear D gene. The CDR3 is 15 residues long. The V gene lost 1 base and the J gene lost 1 base, with 12 bases spanning the gap. Germline V CDR1 and CDR2: SGHKS, YYEKEE (reference sequence). CDR3 nucleotides: TGTGCCAGCAGCTTGTGGCAGGAACCTTCCTACGAGCAGTACGTC. The encoded protein is CASSLWQEPSYEQYV.

This clonotype was observed a few times. J is TRBJ1-5 and V is TRBV20-1, with 7 bases matching TRBD1. CDR3 size: 13 residues. Germline V gene data show CDR1 as DFQATT and CDR2 as SNEGSKA (reference sequence). V trimming: 5 bases; J trimming: 4 bases; junction bases outside the gene matches: 5. CDR3 loop: CSARTQGNQPQHF. The CDR3 DNA reads TGCAGTGCTCGAACACAGGGGAATCAGCCCCAGCATTTT.

V usage is TRBV2 and J usage is TRBJ2-1; 8 bases are shared with TRBD2. The V and J ends lost 8 bases and 5 bases, in that order; junction bases with no gene match: 11. Germline CDR1 and CDR2: SNHLY and FYNNEI. This CDR3 is built from 15 residues. CDR3 coding DNA: TGTGCCAGCGGGGGGGTAGCGGGACCAAACAATGAGCAGTTCTTC. Amino acid sequence: CASGGVAGPNNEQFF.

This chain links TRBV6-5 with TRBJ2-5, with D possibly being TRBD1 (5 bases). The CDR3 length is 15 residues. Trimming pared 0 bases from V and 4 bases from J, leaving 12 bases between. In germline, CDR1 is MNHEY, CDR2 SVGAGI. The CDR3: CASSYSSGARETQYF. CDR3 nucleotides: TGTGCCAGCAGTTACTCAAGTGGGGCAAGAGAGACCCAGTACTTC.

The chain joins TRBV4-3 to TRBJ1-2; 9 bases map to TRBD1. The CDR3 sequence is 15 residues long. Losses at the gene ends were 4 bases for V and 3 bases for J; bases not matched to a gene: 6. Germline loops: CDR1 LGHNA, CDR2 YSLEER. CDR3 DNA: TGCGCCAGCAGCCTCGGACAGGGGATGGACTATGGCTACACCTTC. Protein product: CASSLGQGMDYGYTF.

V and J are TRBV7-2 and TRBJ1-1; D unclear. The germline gives CDR1 SGHTA, CDR2 FQGNSA. The CDR3 length is 14 residues. V gave up 2 bases and J gave up 8 bases, with 15 bases separating them. CDR3 amino acids: CASSLRPIVGEAFF. The CDR3 bases are TGTGCCAGCAGCTTAAGGCCGATCGTAGGGGAAGCTTTCTTT.

The V gene is TRBV11-2, the J gene TRBJ2-1, with D possibly being TRBD1 or TRBD2 (6 bases each). The CDR3 totals 13 residues. V lost 8 bases and J 7 bases, leaving 15 bases between the germline ends. Germline-derived CDR1 and CDR2 are SGHAT and FQNNGV. In nucleotides, the CDR3 is TGTGCCAGCGGAGGGGGACTCCTAAATGAGCAGTTCTTC. Translation gives CASGGGLLNEQFF. The full variable domain, completed using reference TRBV11-2 and TRBJ2-1, is EAGVAQSPRYKIIEKRQSVAFWCNPISGHATLYWYQQILGQGPKLLIQFQNNGVVDDSQLPKDRFSAERLKGVDSTLKIQPAKLEDSAVYLCASGGGLLNEQFFGPGTRLTVL.

This clonotype appeared a few times. The V and J genes are TRBV12-3 or TRBV12-4 and TRBJ1-6; maybe TRBD1 (5 bases). This CDR3 region has 13 residues. Trimming shortened V by 8 bases and J by 9 bases, and 14 bases separated the two germline ends. The CDR3 loop reads CASGGALFSPLHF. CDR3 DNA sequence: TGTGCCAGCGGCGGGGCCCTATTTTCACCCCTCCACTTT.

This clonotype has more than one count but fewer than ten. The V call is TRBV12-3 or TRBV12-4, the J call TRBJ2-5, with a possible D match to TRBD1 (5 bases). This CDR3 is built from 12 residues. Deletions cut 6 bases from V and 5 bases from J, with 10 bases between. This CDR3 reads CASSPDSETQYF. CDR3 DNA sequence: TGTGCCAGCAGCCCCGACAGTGAGACCCAGTACTTC.